Below are 2 T cell receptor beta chains sequenced from a single sample in a study of T-cell reconstitution after alpha-beta-depleted transplantation in children. During its preparation, the TCRbeta library received unique molecular identifiers. TCRdb independently ran MiXCR on the PCR reads; one entry per CDR3 protein. The table lists hundreds of thousands of distinct CDR3 sequences, over 10% of them singletons. This specimen was PBMCs, taken before TCRalphabeta/CD19-depleted stem cell transplant. Receptors originate from a girl aged 2-9 years with congenital amegakaryocytic thrombocytopenia, due to receive a stem cell transplant.

This clonotype was observed at least ten times. The chain is built from TRBV7-6 and TRBJ2-3; D remains unclear. This CDR3 has 14 residues. Deletions cut 5 bases from V and 2 bases from J, with 11 bases between. CDR1 and CDR2 from the germline V gene are SGHVS and FNYEAQ. The CDR3 is CASSANRYTDTQYF. DNA for the CDR3: TGTGCCAGCAGCGCTAACCGGTACACAGATACGCAGTATTTT.

This clonotype has more than one count but fewer than ten. The genes are TRBV20-1 and TRBJ2-1; no definite D call. V lost 1 base, J lost 4 bases, and 17 bases lay in between. Germline assignment: CDR1 DFQATT and CDR2 SNEGSKA (reference sequence). The length of the CDR3 is 16 residues. CDR3 protein: CSARAPASSSYNEQFF. DNA for the CDR3: TGCAGTGCTAGAGCCCCTGCCAGTAGCTCTTACAATGAGCAGTTCTTC.